This T cell receptor (beta chain) was retrieved from a study of blood T cell repertoires in COVID-19. Overall study context: T cells, B-cell-depleted T cells, or PBMCs provided the cDNA or gDNA that served as material.

Patients of the Seattle cohort, enrolled during active infection, were followed longitudinally. This CDR3 contains 15 residues. V lost 3 bases and J lost 1, with 13 bases in between. Germline CDR1 is GTSNPN and CDR2 is SVGIG (reference sequence). TCRdb's copy holds only in-frame clones and misses some; the assay was immunoSEQ multiplex PCR. The repertoire holds 150,000 to 200,000 clones, with more than 75% as singletons. This chain uses TRBV30 with TRBJ1-5; D is possibly TRBD1 (6 bases). Input material: peripheral blood. The source of this sequence is a person in their 70s with COVID-19, enrolled during active disease. Here the CDR3 reads CAWRAEGQSNQPQHF. Written as DNA, the CDR3 is TGTGCCTGGAGGGCAGAAGGACAGAGCAATCAGCCCCAGCATTTT.